The clone carrying this TCR beta chain was counted only a few times. Its antigen remains unknown. These data come from a study of response to subunit inactivated influenza vaccine. Study-wide points: Authors suggested seasonal influenza vaccinations each recruit few new T cells.

The J segment lost 5 bases and the V segment lost 6 bases, leaving 5 bases of the junction unmatched. CDR3 size: 13 residues. Germline V gene lookup returns CDR1 ENHRY and CDR2 SYGVKD. MiXCR, applied by TCRdb to the RT-PCR reads, yields one record per CDR3 protein. The sample has some 850,000 distinct CDR3 sequences, 18% seen once. This clonotype was sampled from a man aged 45-60 years who received an inactivated influenza vaccine. The sample was PBMCs from blood, taken 5 days after vaccination. The chain recombines TRBV10-3 with TRBJ2-5; 8 bases line up with TRBD1. The CDR3 region is CAIRGTGPETQYF. The CDR3 coding sequence is TGTGCCATCAGAGGGACAGGCCCCGAGACCCAGTACTTC.